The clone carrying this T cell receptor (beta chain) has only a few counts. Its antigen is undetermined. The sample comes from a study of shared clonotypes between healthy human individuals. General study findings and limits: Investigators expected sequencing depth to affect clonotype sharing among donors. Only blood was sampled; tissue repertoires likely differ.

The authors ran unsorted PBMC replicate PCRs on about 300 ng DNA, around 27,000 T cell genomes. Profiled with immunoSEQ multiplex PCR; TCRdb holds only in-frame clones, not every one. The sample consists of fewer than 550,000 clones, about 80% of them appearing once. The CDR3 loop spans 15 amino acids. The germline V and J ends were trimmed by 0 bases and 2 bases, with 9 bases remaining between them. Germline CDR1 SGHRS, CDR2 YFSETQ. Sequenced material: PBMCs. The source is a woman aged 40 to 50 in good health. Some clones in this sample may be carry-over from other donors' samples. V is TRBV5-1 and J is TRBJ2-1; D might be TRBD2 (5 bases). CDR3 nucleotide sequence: TGCGCCAGCAGCTTGGGACGGGGAACCTACAATGAGCAGTTCTTC. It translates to CASSLGRGTYNEQFF.